This TCR beta chain was identified in a study of blood T cell repertoires in COVID-19. Study in general: Material from acute and convalescent COVID-19 was sourced from the United States, Italy and Spain. PBMCs, B-cell-depleted T cells, or T cells provided the cDNA or gDNA that made up the material.

In the original workflow: From reference gene primer amplification, estimates of nucleated cell counts were derived. Clones were read by immunoSEQ multiplex PCR, and TCRdb kept only the in-frame ones, dropping some. V, J and clone size derive from that table, while D and trimming were established from the DNA sequence. The data hold just under 80,000 clones, with around 83% observed a single time. V shed 7 bases and J 5 bases; nucleotides not matched to a gene: 6. Germline assignment: CDR1 ENHRY and CDR2 SYGVKD. The CDR3 sequence is 13 residues long. Input material: peripheral blood. This sequence was found in a woman aged 70-85 years with acute or convalescent COVID-19. The rearrangement uses TRBV10-3 and TRBJ2-5, with 8 nucleotides matching TRBD2. The CDR3 spells CAITGGPGETQYF. The CDR3 region has the DNA TGTGCCATCACGGGAGGGCCCGGGGAGACCCAGTACTTC.